This T cell receptor (beta chain) was identified in a study of blood T cell repertoires in COVID-19. From germline, CDR1 is MNHEY and CDR2 SMNVEV (reference sequence). This CDR3 contains 13 residues. With 5 bases removed from V and 6 bases from J, the gap between germline ends came to 8 bases. Libraries were prepared by immunoSEQ multiplex PCR; TCRdb keeps only in-frame clonotypes and omits some of them. The sample shows about 300,000 clones, roughly 90% of them seen only once. This clonotype was obtained from a man between 18 and 35 years old who had recovered from COVID-19. The chain employs TRBV27 and TRBJ1-6; unclear D gene. The sequenced material came from peripheral blood. The CDR3 loop reads CASSDTFNSPLHF. The CDR3 bases are TGTGCCAGCAGTGACACTTTTAATTCACCCCTCCACTTT.